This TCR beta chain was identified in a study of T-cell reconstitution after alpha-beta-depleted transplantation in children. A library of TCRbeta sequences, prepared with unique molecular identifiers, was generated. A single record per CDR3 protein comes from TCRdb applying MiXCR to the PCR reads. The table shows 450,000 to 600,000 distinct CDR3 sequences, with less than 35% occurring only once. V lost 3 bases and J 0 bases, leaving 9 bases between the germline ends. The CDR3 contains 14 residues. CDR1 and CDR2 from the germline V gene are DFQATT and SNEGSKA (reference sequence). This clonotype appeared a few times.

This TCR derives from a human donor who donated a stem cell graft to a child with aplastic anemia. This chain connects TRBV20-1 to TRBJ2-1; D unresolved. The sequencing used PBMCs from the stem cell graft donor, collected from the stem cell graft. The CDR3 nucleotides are TGCAGTGCTAGCTACGGAAACTCCTACAATGAGCAGTTCTTC. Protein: CSASYGNSYNEQFF.